The rows below give T cell receptor beta chains drawn from one sample of a study of long-term antiretroviral therapy in people with HIV. TCRdb's copy holds only in-frame clones and misses some; the assay was immunoSEQ multiplex PCR. The sample carries roughly 20,000 clones, about nine tenths recorded once. This sample comprised unsorted PBMCs, obtained nearly 4.5 years before starting antiretroviral therapy. Receptor source: a woman under 40 with HIV. CDR3s leave out the opening cysteine and the closing phenylalanine or tryptophan. The order of the fields is D gene, J gene, V gene, CDR3 protein. The D gene is left open where the match is weak.

TRBD1 | TRBJ2-3 | TRBV6-5 | ASSYGQASTDTQY
NA | TRBJ1-1 | TRBV2 | ASRPGSTFEAF
TRBD1 | TRBJ2-2 | TRBV7-9 | ASSRDSSPRYTGELF
NA | TRBJ1-2 | TRBV19 | ASNGKSGYT
NA | TRBJ1-6 | TRBV5-6 | ASSGLYANSPLH
TRBD1 | TRBJ2-7 | TRBV4-1 | ASSQLMGQGNEQY
NA | TRBJ2-3 | TRBV9 | ASSGGLSLDTQY
TRBD1 | TRBJ2-5 | TRBV15 | ATTVDTGVQETQY
TRBD1 | TRBJ2-1 | TRBV7-2 | ASSSIQGAGYNEQF
NA | TRBJ2-7 | TRBV5-1 | ASSLVGVLPYEQY
NA | TRBJ2-1 | TRBV9 | ASSVGGAGNEQF
NA | TRBJ2-5 | TRBV7-9 | ASSLGAASQETQY
NA | TRBJ2-3 | TRBV6-4 | ASSGGLGTDTQY
TRBD1 | TRBJ2-1 | TRBV19 | ASSISGQGHNEQF
TRBD1 | TRBJ1-2 | TRBV10-3 | AISESTGGGYGYT
TRBD1 | TRBJ1-2 | TRBV9 | ASSVDYPGQGEAS
NA | TRBJ2-2 | TRBV30 | ARTEGNTGELF
NA | TRBJ1-2 | TRBV5-4 | ASSLDSRGNYGYT
TRBD2 | TRBJ2-1 | TRBV29-1 | SVEDNAGGYNEQF
TRBD2 | TRBJ2-2 | TRBV10-3 | ASGTSGGTGELF
TRBD1 | TRBJ1-4 | TRBV6-1 | ASYGTGDNEKLF
NA | TRBJ1-2 | TRBV2 | ASIVNPKNYGYT
TRBD1 | TRBJ2-2 | TRBV9 | ASSVHHRGDTGELF
NA | TRBJ1-3 | TRBV7-2 | ASSFRGNSGNTIY
NA | TRBJ2-3 | TRBV10-3 | AIRRFRDTDTQY
TRBD1 | TRBJ1-2 | TRBV7-8 | ASSLSGTGDGYT
TRBD1 | TRBJ2-2 | TRBV9 | ASSIGQGANTGELF
TRBD1 | TRBJ2-2 | TRBV7-2 | ASSATGNAGELF
TRBD1 | TRBJ2-5 | TRBV30 | AWSVPDRGLETQY
NA | TRBJ1-4 | TRBV5-6 | ASSPNAQGKLF
NA | TRBJ1-4 | TRBV5-1 | ASSLYGGEEEKLF
NA | TRBJ2-2 | TRBV5-6 | ASSLDRNTGELF
TRBD2 | TRBJ2-7 | TRBV7-2 | ASSFRRAGGPLVYEQY
NA | TRBJ2-4 | TRBV7-2 | ASSSLGGGLY
TRBD2 | TRBJ2-7 | TRBV7-9 | ASSPTTSGGSYEQY
NA | TRBJ1-1 | TRBV6-6 | ASSRLSYMNTEAF
NA | TRBJ2-3 | TRBV4-1 | ASSPVGGTDTQY
TRBD1 | TRBJ1-3 | TRBV19 | ASSNGQGPGNTIY
NA | TRBJ1-6 | TRBV15 | ATSRGGTTQVNSPLH
NA | TRBJ1-6 | TRBV25-1 | ASSEFRENSPLH
NA | TRBJ1-1 | TRBV30 | AWTRQLNTEAF
NA | TRBJ2-1 | TRBV4-1 | ASSLPPESYNEQF
NA | TRBJ1-1 | TRBV5-6 | ASSFLNTEAF
TRBD1 | TRBJ1-4 | TRBV7-9 | ASSLGTATNEKLF
NA | TRBJ1-2 | TRBV9 | ASSLGTVTYGYT
NA | TRBJ2-2 | TRBV19 | ASRPGVANTGELF
TRBD1 | TRBJ2-1 | TRBV10-3 | AIMRGGDEQF
TRBD2 | TRBJ2-1 | TRBV7-2 | ASSPASIRGGPNEQF
NA | TRBJ1-1 | TRBV9 | ASSVTGARGTEAF
NA | TRBJ1-1 | TRBV7-9 | ASSPDYEGNTEAF
NA | TRBJ2-1 | TRBV7-8 | ASSLEGTDYNEQF